The source of this T cell receptor beta chain is a study of Graves' ophthalmopathy and Graves' hyperthyroidism. Study-wide results and limits: Most clonotypes expanded in thyroid above 0.001 frequency were present in blood too. Separation of ophthalmopathy from stable hyperthyroidism was achieved by a 13-signature model, at approximately 90% sensitivity and around 81% specificity.

Germline-derived CDR1 and CDR2 are LNHDA and SQIVND (reference sequence). The V end lost 5 bases, the J end lost 8 bases, and 12 bases lay between the germline ends. The CDR3 runs to 13 residues. 8.5 to 10 ml of fresh blood yielded the PBMCs by density gradient. Amplification of the TCR beta CDR3 regions used RNA transcripts (as template). An initial RT-PCR round employing HTBI primers preceded a second-round multiplex PCR. One entry per CDR3 protein results from TCRdb running MiXCR on the multiplex PCR reads. The data contain around 600,000 distinct CDR3 sequences, over 40% of them singletons. This clonotype was seen repeatedly, ten times or more. Its antigen is as yet unknown.

This receptor was obtained from an adult man with Graves' ophthalmopathy. The sample consisted of peripheral blood. This rearrangement joins TRBV19 to TRBJ2-2; D gene ambiguous. The DNA for the CDR3 is TGTGCCAGTAGTGCCTACCTGGGGGGGGAGCTGTTTTTT. It is translated as CASSAYLGGELFF.